The clone carrying this TCR beta chain was observed many times. The antigen is unknown. At one end the junction does not follow the germline gene, possibly because of a read error. Construction of the TCRbeta library involved unique molecular identifiers. TCRdb re-analysed the PCR reads in MiXCR, keeping a single row per CDR3 protein. Of approximately 300,000 distinct CDR3 sequences in the sample, just over 7.5% were seen once. Germline CDR1 reads SNHLY; CDR2 reads FYNNEI. The CDR3 contains 8 residues. The entry originates in a study of T-cell reconstitution after alpha-beta-depleted transplantation in children. Findings and caveats of the study: Once a year had passed after transplant, T-cell counts and diversity came mostly from newly produced T cells.

V usage is TRBV2 and J usage is TRBJ2-1; D unclear. Here the sequenced sample was peripheral blood, taken 360 days after TCRalphabeta/CD19-depleted stem cell transplant. The TCR comes from a female patient under 10 years old who had a stem cell transplant for Fanconi anemia, so the T cells may come from the graft donor. CDR3 sequence: CASSELYF. As DNA, the CDR3 is TGTGCCAGCAGTGAATTATACTTC.